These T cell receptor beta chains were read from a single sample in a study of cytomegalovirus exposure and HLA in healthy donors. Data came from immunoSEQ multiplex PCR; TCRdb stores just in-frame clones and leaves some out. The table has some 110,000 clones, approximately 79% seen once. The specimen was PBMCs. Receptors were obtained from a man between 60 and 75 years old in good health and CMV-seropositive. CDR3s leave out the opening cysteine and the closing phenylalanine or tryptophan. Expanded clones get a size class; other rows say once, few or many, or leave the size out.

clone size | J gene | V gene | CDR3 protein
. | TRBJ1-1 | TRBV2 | ASSIVGEAF
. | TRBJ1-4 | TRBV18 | ASRAPSSLEEKLF
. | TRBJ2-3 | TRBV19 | ASSTGGMRTDTQY
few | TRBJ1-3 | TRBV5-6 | ASRDRRKGNTIY
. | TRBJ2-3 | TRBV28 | ASSPPGTDTQY
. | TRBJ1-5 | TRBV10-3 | AIRKGDYQPQH
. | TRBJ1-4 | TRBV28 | ASSLGQGPTNEKLF
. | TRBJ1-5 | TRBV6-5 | ASSRRQVGQPQH
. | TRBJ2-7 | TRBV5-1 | ASSLGTDLSYEQY
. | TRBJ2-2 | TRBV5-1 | ASRGDRLSTGELF
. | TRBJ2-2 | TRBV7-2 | ASSFSPGVTFGELF
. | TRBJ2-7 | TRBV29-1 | SVVGRGGVYEQY
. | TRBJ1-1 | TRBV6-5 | ASRPQGARTEAF
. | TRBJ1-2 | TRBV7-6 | ASSPVGGGYGYT
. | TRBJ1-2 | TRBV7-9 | ASSLEGARGYT